This T cell receptor beta chain derives from a study of CD8 T cells in ankylosing spondylitis. Overall study results and limits: Blood from ankylosing spondylitis patients appeared to carry a characteristic eight-variant TCR beta motif. Significant enrichment of disease-linked clones was reportedly seen in matched ankylosing spondylitis synovial fluid.

Remarks on this clonotype: What it recognizes is unknown.

Making the TCR beta libraries involved quantitative 5'-RACE with molecular barcodes. TCRdb fed the 5' RACE reads into MiXCR, producing one record per CDR3 protein. This sample yields a few hundred thousand distinct CDR3 sequences, of which around 11% are seen a single time; about 6.8% belongs to the top ten. V was cut by 6 bases and J by 4 bases, with 18 bases left in between. Germline-derived CDR1 and CDR2 are KGHSH and LQKENI. The length of the CDR3 is 15 residues. The sample taken for sequencing was blood, either unsorted or a sorted T cell fraction (not recorded which). The origin of this receptor is a male donor with ankylosing spondylitis or in good health (not recorded which). The chain joins TRBV18 to TRBJ1-1; D not certain. In DNA form, the CDR3 reads TGTGCCAGCTCTCCGACGTCCCGTTTGAGCACTGAAGCTTTCTTT. Protein: CASSPTSRLSTEAFF.